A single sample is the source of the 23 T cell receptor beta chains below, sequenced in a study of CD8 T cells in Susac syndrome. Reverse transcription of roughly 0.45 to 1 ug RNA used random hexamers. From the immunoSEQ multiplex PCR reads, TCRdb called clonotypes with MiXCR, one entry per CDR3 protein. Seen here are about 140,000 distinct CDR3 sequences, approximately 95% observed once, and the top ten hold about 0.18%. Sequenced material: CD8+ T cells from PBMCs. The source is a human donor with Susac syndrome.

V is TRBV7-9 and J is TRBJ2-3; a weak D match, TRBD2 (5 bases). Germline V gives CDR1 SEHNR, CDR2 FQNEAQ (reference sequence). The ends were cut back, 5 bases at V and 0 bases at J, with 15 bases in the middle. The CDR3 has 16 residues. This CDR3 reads CASSPRTYLSTDTQYF. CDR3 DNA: TGTGCCAGCAGCCCCCGGACTTACCTCAGCACAGATACGCAGTATTTT.

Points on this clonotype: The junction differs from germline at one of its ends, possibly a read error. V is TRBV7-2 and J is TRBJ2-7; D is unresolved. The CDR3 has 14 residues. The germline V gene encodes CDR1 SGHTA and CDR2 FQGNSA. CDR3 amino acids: CASSLAISNYEKYF. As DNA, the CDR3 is TGTGCCAGCAGCTTAGCGATCTCAAACTACGAGAAGTACTTC.

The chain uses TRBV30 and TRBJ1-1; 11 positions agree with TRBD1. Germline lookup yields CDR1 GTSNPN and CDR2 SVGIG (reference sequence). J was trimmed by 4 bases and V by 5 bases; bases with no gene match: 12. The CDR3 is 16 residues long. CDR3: CAWDERWTGGRTEAFF. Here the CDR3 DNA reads TGTGCCTGGGATGAGAGATGGACAGGGGGCCGCACTGAAGCTTTCTTT.

The CDR3 DNA follows: TGTGCCAGCAGCGTTGGGGGCCCCTACGAGCAGTACTTC. Its protein product is CASSVGGPYEQYF. The chain links TRBV9 to TRBJ2-7; a possible D gene is TRBD1 (6 bases). The CDR3 has 13 amino acids. V was pared by 2 bases and J by 2 bases, with 8 bases between. Germline assignment: CDR1 SGDLS and CDR2 YYNGEE.

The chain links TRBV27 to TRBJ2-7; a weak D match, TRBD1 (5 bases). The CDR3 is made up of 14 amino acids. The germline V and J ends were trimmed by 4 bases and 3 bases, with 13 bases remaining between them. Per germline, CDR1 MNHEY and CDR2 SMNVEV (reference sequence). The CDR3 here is CASSYAGKVYEQYF. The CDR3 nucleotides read TGTGCCAGCAGTTATGCAGGGAAGGTCTACGAGCAGTACTTC.

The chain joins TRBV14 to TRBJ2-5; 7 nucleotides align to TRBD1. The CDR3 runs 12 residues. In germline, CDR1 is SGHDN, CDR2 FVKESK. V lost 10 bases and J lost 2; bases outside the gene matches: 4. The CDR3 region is CANGTAQETQYF. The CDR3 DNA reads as TGTGCCAACGGGACAGCTCAAGAGACCCAGTACTTC.

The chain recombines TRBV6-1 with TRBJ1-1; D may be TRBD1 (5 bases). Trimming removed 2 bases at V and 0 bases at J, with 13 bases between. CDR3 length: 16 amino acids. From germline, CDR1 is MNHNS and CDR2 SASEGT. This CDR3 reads CASSELGRAMNTEAFF. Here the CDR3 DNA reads TGTGCCAGCAGTGAACTCGGCAGGGCTATGAACACTGAAGCTTTCTTT.

CDR3 amino acids: CASSVDRGSYEQYF. The CDR3 region has the DNA TGTGCCAGTAGTGTGGACAGGGGCTCCTACGAGCAGTACTTC. This sequence joins TRBV19 and TRBJ2-7, with TRBD1 matching over 9 bases. Germline-derived CDR1 and CDR2 are LNHDA and SQIVND (reference sequence). The length of the CDR3 is 14 residues. V lost 5 bases, J lost 0 bases, and 2 bases stayed unmatched. Based on the CDR3 plus reference TRBV19 and TRBJ2-7, the full variable domain is DGGITQSPKYLFRKEGQNVTLSCEQNLNHDAMYWYRQDPGQGLRLIYYSQIVNDFQKGDIAEGYSVSREKKESFPLTVTSAQKNPTAFYLCASSVDRGSYEQYFGPGTRLTVT.

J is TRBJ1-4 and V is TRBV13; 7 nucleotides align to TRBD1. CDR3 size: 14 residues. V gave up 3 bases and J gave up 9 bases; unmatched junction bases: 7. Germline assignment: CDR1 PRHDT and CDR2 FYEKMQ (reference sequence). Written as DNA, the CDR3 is TGTGCCAGCAGCTTCCGCCGGGACAGCAAAAAACTGTTTTTT. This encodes CASSFRRDSKKLFF.

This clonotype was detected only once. The chain's CDR3 is CASSLSGKGFGNTIYF. In DNA form, the CDR3 reads TGTGCCAGCAGCTTGTCTGGGAAAGGGTTTGGAAACACCATATATTTT. V usage is TRBV5-4 and J usage is TRBJ1-3; D is ambiguous. CDR1 and CDR2 (germline): SGHNT, YYREEE (reference sequence). Trimming cost V 1 base and J 3 bases, with 14 bases left between them. The CDR3 consists of 16 residues.

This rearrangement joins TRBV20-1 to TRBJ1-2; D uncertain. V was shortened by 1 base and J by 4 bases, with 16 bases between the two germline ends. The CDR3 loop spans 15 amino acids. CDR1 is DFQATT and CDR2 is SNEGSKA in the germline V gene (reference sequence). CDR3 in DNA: TGCAGTGCTAGAGTAGGCTGGGGTCAAAGCTATGGCTACACCTTC. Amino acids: CSARVGWGQSYGYTF.

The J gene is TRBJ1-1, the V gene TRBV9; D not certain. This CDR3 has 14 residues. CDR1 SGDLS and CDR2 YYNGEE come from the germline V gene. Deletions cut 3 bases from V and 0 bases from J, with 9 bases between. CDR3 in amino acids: CASSAQSLNTEAFF. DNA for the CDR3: TGTGCCAGCAGCGCACAGAGTCTGAACACTGAAGCTTTCTTT.

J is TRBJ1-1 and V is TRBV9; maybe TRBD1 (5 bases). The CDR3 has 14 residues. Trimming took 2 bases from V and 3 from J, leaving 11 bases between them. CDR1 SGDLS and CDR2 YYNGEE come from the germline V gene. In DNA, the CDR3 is TGTGCCAGCAGCGTCCAAGGGGTCGACACTGAAGCTTTCTTT. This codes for CASSVQGVDTEAFF.

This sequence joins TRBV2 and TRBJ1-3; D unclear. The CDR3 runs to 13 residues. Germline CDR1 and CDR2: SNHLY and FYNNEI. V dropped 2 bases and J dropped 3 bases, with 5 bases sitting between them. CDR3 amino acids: CASSETYGNTIYF. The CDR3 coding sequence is TGTGCCAGCAGTGAAACTTATGGAAACACCATATATTTT.

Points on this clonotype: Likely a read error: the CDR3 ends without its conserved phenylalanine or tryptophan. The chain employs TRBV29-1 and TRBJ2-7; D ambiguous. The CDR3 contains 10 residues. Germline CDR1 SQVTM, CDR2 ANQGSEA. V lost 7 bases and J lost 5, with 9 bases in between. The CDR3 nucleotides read TGCAGCGCCTACCGGGACGAGCAGTACTTG. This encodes CSAYRDEQYL.

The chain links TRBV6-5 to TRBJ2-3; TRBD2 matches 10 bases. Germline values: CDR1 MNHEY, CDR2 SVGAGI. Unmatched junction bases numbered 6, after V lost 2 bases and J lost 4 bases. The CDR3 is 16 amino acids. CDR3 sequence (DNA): TGTGCCAGCAGTTACCGAGCGGGAGGGTTGCCAGATACGCAGTATTTT. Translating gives CASSYRAGGLPDTQYF.

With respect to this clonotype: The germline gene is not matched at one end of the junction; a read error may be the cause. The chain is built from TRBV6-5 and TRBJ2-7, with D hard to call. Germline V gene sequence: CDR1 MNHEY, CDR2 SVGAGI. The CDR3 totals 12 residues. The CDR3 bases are TGCGCCAGCAGTGAGGTTCCGTACGAGCAGTACTTC. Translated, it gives CASSEVPYEQYF.

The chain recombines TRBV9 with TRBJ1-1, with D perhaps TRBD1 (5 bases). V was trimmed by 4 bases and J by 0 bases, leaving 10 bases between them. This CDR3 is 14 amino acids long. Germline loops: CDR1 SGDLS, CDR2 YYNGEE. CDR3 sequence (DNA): TGTGCCAGCAGCTGGGGGGGATTGAACACTGAAGCTTTCTTT. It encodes CASSWGGLNTEAFF.

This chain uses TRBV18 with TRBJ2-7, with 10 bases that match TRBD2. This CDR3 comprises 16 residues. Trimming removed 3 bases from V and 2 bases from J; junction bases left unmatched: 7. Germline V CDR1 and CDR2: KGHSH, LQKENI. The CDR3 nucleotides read TGTGCCAGCTCACCCGGTAGCGGGAGGCGCCCCTACGAGCAGTACTTC. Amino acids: CASSPGSGRRPYEQYF.

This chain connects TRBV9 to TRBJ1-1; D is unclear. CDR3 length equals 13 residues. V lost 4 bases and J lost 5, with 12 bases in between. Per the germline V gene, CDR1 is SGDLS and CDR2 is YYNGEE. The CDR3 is CASSPRLGTEAFF. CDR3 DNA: TGTGCCAGCAGCCCCCGGTTAGGGACTGAAGCTTTCTTT.

DNA for the CDR3: TGTGCCAGCAGTTTATGGCGGGAGGACGAGGCCCAGTACTTC. Amino acid sequence: CASSLWREDEAQYF. This chain joins TRBV12-3 or TRBV12-4 and TRBJ2-5; TRBD2 matches at 8 bases. There are 14 residues in the CDR3. V was clipped by 2 bases and J by 9 bases; unmatched bases: 8.

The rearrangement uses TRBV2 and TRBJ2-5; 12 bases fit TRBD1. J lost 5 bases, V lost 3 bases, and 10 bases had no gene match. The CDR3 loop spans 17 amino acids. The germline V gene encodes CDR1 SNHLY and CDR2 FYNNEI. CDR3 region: CASSEGQGAETLETQYF. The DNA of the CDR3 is TGTGCCAGCAGTGAGGGACAGGGGGCAGAAACCTTGGAGACCCAGTACTTC.

The CDR3 DNA reads as TGTGCCACCAGTGATTTGAGAGAGACCCAGTACTTC. Translating gives CATSDLRETQYF. The chain has TRBV24-1 and TRBJ2-5; D unclear. CDR3 length: 12 residues. Per the germline V gene, CDR1 is KGHDR and CDR2 is SFDVKD. Trimming left V 0 bases short and J 4 bases short, with 2 bases between.